What follows describes a single TCR beta chain. The entry originates in a study of blood T cell repertoires in COVID-19. Study as a whole: T cells, B-cell-depleted T cells, or PBMCs provided the cDNA or gDNA that served as material.

The length of the CDR3 is 17 residues. V lost 4 bases, J lost 9 bases, and 17 bases stayed unmatched. Germline CDR1 SGHRS, CDR2 YFSETQ. Data came from immunoSEQ multiplex PCR; TCRdb stores just in-frame clones and leaves some out. The sample includes around 150,000 clones, 70% to 80% of them seen just once. V usage is TRBV5-1 and J usage is TRBJ2-1; TRBD2 agrees at 9 bases. The sequenced sample consisted of peripheral blood. This clonotype originated in a man in his 60s who had recovered from COVID-19. This CDR3 reads CASSPIYGGGAGGEQFF. DNA for the CDR3: TGCGCCAGCAGCCCGATTTACGGCGGGGGGGCGGGCGGTGAGCAGTTCTTC.